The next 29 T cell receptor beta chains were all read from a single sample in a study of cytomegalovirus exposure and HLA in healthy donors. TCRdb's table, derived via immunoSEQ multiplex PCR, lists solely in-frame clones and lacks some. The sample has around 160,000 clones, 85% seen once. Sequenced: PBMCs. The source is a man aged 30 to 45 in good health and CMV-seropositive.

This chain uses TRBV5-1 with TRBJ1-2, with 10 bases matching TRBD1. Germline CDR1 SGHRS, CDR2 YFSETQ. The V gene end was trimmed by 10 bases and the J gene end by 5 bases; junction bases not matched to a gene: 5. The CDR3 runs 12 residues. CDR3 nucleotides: TGCGCCCCCTGGACAGGGGGTTATGGCTACACCTTC. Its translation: CAPWTGGYGYTF.

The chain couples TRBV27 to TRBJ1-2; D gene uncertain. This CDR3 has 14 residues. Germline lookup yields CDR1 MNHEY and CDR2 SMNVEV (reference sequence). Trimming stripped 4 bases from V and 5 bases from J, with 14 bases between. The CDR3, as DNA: TGTGCCAGCAGTTGGTTGCGGGAAGGGTATGGCTACACCTTC. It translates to CASSWLREGYGYTF.

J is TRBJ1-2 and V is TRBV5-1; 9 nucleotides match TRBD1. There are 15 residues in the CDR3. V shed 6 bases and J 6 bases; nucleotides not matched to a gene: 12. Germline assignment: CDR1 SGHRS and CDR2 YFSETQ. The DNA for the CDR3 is TGCGCCAGCACCACTACAGGGGGCTGGGATAATGGCTACACCTTC. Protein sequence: CASTTTGGWDNGYTF.

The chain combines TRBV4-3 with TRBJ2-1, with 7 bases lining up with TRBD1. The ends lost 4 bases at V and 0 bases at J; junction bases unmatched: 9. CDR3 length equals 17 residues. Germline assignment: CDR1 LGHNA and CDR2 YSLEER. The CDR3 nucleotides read TGCGCCAGCAGCCTTTACTTAGGGGGCCCCTCCTACAATGAGCAGTTCTTC. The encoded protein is CASSLYLGGPSYNEQFF.

CDR3 sequence reads: CASSYSRQDRYGYTF. CDR3 DNA sequence: TGTGCCAGCAGTTACTCGAGACAGGACCGATATGGCTACACCTTC. The V gene is TRBV6-6, the J gene TRBJ1-2, with D possibly matching TRBD1 (6 bases). Germline assignment: CDR1 MNHNY and CDR2 SVGAGI (reference sequence). The CDR3 is 15 amino acids. The V and J ends lost 0 bases and 5 bases respectively, with 13 bases between them.

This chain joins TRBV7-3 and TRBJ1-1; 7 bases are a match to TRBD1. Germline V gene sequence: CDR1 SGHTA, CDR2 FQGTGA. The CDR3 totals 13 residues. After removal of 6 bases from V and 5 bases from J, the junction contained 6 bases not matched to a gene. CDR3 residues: CASRRQGDTEAFF. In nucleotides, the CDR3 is TGTGCCAGCAGAAGACAGGGTGATACTGAAGCTTTCTTT.

CDR3 bases: TGTGCCAGCAGCTTGGAAAAGGGGCTCACAGATACGCAGTATTTT. Translated, it gives CASSLEKGLTDTQYF. The J gene is TRBJ2-3, the V gene TRBV5-8, with D possibly TRBD1 on 5 matching bases. Trimming cost V 0 bases and J 2 bases, with 10 bases left between them. CDR1 is SGHTS, CDR2 YDEGEE, per germline. This CDR3 spans 15 amino acids. Full variable domain (outside the CDR3, taken from reference TRBV5-8 and TRBJ2-3): EAGVTQSPTHLIKTRGQQATLRCSPISGHTSVYWYQQALGLGLQFLLWYDEGEERNRGNFPPRFSGRQFPNYSSELNVNALELEDSALYLCASSLEKGLTDTQYFGPGTRLTVL.

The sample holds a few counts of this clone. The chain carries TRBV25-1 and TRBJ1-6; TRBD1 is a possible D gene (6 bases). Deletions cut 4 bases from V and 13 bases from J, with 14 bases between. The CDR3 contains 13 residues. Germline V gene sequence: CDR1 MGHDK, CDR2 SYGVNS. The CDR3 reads CASSGGGMGPLHF. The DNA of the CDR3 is TGTGCCAGCAGTGGGGGGGGCATGGGCCCCCTCCACTTT.

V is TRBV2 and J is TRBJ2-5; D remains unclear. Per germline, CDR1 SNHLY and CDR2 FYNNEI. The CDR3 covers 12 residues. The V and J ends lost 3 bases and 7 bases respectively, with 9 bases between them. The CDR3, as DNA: TGTGCCAGCAGTGACAGTCAGGTGACCCAGTACTTC. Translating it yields CASSDSQVTQYF.

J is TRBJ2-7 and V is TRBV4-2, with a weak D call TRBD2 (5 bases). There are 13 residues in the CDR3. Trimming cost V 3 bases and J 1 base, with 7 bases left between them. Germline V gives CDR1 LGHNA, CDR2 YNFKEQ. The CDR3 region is CASSQRVSYEQYF. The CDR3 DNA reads TGTGCCAGCAGCCAGAGGGTATCCTACGAGCAGTACTTC.

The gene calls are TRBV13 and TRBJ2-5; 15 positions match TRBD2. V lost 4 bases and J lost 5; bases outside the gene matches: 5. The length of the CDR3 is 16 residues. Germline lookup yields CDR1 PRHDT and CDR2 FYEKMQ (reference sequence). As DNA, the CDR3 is TGTGCCAGCAGCTGGACTAGCGGGGGGGCGTGGGAGACCCAGTACTTC. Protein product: CASSWTSGGAWETQYF.

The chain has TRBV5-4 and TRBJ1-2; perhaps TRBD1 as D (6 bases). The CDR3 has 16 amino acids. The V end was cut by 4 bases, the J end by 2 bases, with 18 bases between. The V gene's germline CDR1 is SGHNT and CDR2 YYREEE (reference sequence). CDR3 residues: CASSVEWTDENYGYTF. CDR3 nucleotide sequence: TGTGCCAGCAGCGTGGAGTGGACAGACGAAAACTATGGCTACACCTTC.

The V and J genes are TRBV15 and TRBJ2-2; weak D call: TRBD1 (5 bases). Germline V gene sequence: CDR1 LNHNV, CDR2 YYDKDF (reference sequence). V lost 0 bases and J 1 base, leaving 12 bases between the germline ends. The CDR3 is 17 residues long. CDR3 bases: TGTGCCACCAGCAGAGATCGGGCAGGGCGGAACACCGGGGAGCTGTTTTTT. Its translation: CATSRDRAGRNTGELFF.

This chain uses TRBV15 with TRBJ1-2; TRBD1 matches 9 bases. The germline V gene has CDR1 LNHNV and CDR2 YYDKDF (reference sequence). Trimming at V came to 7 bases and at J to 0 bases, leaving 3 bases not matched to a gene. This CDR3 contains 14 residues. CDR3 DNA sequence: TGTGCCACCACACAGGGGGCCTCTAACTATGGCTACACCTTC. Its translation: CATTQGASNYGYTF.

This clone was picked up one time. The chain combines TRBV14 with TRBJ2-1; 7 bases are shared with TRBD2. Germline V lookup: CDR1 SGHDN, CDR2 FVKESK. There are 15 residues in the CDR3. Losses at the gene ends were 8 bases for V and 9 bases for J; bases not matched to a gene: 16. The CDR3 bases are TGTGCCAGCGAGCCAACGACTAGCTCCAAGGGTGAGCAGTTCTTC. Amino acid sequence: CASEPTTSSKGEQFF.

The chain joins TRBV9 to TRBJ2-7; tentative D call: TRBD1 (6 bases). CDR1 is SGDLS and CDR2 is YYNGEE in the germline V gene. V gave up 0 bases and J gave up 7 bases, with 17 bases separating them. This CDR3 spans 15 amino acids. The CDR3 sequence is CASSVVGQGMEEQYF. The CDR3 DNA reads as TGTGCCAGCAGCGTAGTCGGTCAGGGGATGGAAGAGCAGTACTTC.

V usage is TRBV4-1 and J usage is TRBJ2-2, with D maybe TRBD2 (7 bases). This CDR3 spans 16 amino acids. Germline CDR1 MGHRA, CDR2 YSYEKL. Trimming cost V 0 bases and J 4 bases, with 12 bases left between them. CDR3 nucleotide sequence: TGCGCCAGCAGCCAAGATGGGGGGGCAGGCACCGGGGAGCTGTTTTTT. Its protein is CASSQDGGAGTGELFF.

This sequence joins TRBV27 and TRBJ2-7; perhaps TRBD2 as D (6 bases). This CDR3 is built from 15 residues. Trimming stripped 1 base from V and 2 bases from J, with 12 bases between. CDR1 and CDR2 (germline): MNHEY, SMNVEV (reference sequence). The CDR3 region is CASSLLAGRAYEQYF. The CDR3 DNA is TGTGCCAGCAGTTTATTGGCGGGGAGAGCCTACGAGCAGTACTTC.

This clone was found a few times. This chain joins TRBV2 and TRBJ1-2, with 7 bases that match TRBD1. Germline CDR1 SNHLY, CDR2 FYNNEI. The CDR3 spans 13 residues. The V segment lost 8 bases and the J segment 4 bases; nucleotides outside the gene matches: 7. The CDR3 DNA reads TGTGCCAGCGCCGACAGGGTCCCCTATGGCTACACCTTC. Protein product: CASADRVPYGYTF.

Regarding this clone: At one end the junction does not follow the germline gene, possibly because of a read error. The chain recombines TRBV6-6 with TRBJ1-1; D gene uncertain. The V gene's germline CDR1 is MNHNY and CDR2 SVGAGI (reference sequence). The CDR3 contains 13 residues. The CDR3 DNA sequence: TGTGCCAGCAGAGACAACAGACACACTGCAGCTTTCTTT. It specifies CASRDNRHTAAFF.

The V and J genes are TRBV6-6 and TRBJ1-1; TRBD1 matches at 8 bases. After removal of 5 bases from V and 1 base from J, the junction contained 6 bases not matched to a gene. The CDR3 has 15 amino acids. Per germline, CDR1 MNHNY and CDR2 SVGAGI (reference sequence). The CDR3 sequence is CASSKTGGGNTEAFF. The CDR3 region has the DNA TGTGCCAGCAGTAAAACAGGGGGGGGGAACACTGAAGCTTTCTTT.

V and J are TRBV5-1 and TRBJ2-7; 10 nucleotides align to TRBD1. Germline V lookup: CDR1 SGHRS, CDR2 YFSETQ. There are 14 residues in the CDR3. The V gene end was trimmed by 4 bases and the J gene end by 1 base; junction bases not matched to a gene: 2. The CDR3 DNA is TGCGCCAGCAGCGGACAGGGGGGATCCTACGAGCAGTACTTC. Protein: CASSGQGGSYEQYF.

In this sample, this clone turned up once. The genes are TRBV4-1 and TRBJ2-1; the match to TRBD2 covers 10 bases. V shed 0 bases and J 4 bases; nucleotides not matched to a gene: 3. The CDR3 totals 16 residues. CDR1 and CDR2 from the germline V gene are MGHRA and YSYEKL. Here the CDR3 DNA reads TGCGCCAGCAGCCAAGATCTACTAGCGGGGTACAATGAGCAGTTCTTC. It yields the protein CASSQDLLAGYNEQFF.

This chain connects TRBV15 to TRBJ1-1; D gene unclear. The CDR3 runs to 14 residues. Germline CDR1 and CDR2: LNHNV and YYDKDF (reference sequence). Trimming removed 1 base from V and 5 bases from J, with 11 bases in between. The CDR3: CATSRGYERTEAFF. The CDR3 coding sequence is TGTGCCACCAGCAGAGGGTATGAGAGGACTGAAGCTTTCTTT.

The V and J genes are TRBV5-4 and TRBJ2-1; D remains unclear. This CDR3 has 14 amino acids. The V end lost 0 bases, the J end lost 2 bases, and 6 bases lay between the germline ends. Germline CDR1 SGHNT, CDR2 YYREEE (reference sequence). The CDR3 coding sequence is TGTGCCAGCAGCTTGGCTAGAACCTACAATGAGCAGTTCTTC. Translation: CASSLARTYNEQFF.

CDR3 residues: CANSDSYNSPLHF. The DNA for the CDR3 is TGTGCCAACTCTGACAGCTATAATTCACCCCTCCACTTT. The chain employs TRBV6-1 and TRBJ1-6, with a weak D call TRBD1 (5 bases). This CDR3 is built from 13 residues. Germline CDR1 is MNHNS and CDR2 is SASEGT. Trimming stripped 10 bases from V and 3 bases from J, with 10 bases between.

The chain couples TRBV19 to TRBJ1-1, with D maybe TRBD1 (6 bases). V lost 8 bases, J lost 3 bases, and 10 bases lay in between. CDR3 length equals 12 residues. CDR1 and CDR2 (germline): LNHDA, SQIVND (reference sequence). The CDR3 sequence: CASSQGYTEAFF. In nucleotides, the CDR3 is TGTGCCAGTTCCCAGGGGTACACTGAAGCTTTCTTT.

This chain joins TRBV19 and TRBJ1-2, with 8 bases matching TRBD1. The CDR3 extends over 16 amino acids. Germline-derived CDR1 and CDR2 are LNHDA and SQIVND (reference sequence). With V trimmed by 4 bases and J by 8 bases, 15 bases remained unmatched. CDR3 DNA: TGTGCCAGTAGTAATCTATTGGACAGGGTCATAGGCGGCTACACCTTC. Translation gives CASSNLLDRVIGGYTF.

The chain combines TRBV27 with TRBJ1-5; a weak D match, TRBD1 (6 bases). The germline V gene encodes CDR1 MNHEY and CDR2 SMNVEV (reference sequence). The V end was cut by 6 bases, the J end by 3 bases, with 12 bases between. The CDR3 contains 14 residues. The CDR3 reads CASRVGAHNQPQHF. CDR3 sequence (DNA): TGTGCCAGCAGGGTGGGGGCGCACAATCAGCCCCAGCATTTT.